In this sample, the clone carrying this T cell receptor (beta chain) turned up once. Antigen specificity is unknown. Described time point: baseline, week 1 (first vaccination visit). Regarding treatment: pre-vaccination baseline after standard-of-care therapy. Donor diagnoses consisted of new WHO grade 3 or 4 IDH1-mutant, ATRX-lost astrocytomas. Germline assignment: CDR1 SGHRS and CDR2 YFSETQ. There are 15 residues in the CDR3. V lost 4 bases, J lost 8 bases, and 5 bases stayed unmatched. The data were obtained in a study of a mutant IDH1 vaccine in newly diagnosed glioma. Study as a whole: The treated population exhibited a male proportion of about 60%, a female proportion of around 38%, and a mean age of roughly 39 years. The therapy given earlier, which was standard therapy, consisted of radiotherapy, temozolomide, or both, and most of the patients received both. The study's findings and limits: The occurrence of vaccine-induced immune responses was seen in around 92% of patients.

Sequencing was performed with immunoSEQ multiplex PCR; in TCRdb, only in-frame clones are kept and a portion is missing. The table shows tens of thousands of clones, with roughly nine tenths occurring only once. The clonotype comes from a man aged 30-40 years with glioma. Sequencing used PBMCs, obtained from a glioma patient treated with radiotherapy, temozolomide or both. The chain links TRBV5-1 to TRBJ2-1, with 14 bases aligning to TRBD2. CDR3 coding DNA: TGCGCCAGCAGCGGGACTAGCGGGAGCATCTATGAGCAGTTCTTC. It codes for CASSGTSGSIYEQFF.